The rows below give T cell receptor beta chains drawn from one sample of a study of Ad26.COV2.S vaccination and SARS-CoV-2 variants. Sequenced by immunoSEQ multiplex PCR; TCRdb stores in-frame clones only, minus some. Among 240,000 or so clones listed, roughly 90% were seen once. The sample was peripheral blood, taken in a trial of Ad26.COV2.S vaccine versus placebo. These receptor sequences come from a person between 18 and 65 years old who received the Ad26.COV2.S COVID-19 vaccine or a placebo. Both conserved end residues are part of each CDR3. Fields, in order: clone size, D gene, V gene, J gene, CDR3 protein, CDR3 DNA. A D gene is named only where the DNA matches it firmly. Clone size is given for some rows only: seen once, a few or many times, or a class if the clone is expanded.

clone size: NA; D gene: TRBD2; V gene: TRBV4-3; J gene: TRBJ2-3; CDR3 protein: CASSQSSGGASDTQYF; CDR3 DNA: TGCGCCAGCAGCCAATCTAGCGGGGGGGCATCAGATACGCAGTATTTT
clone size: NA; D gene: NA; V gene: TRBV2; J gene: TRBJ2-7; CDR3 protein: CASSEDVHSYEQYF; CDR3 DNA: TGTGCCAGCAGTGAAGACGTCCACTCCTACGAGCAGTACTTC
clone size: once; D gene: NA; V gene: TRBV28; J gene: TRBJ1-1; CDR3 protein: CASSQRNRVITEAFF; CDR3 DNA: TGTGCCAGCAGTCAACGAAACAGGGTAATCACTGAAGCTTTCTTT
clone size: NA; D gene: NA; V gene: TRBV10-2; J gene: TRBJ2-5; CDR3 protein: CASRTSGPQETQYF; CDR3 DNA: TGCGCCAGCAGGACTAGTGGGCCCCAAGAGACCCAGTACTTC
clone size: NA; D gene: NA; V gene: TRBV19; J gene: TRBJ1-2; CDR3 protein: CASSPGGYGYTF; CDR3 DNA: TGTGCCAGTAGTCCGGGGGGCTATGGCTACACCTTC
clone size: NA; D gene: TRBD2; V gene: TRBV9; J gene: TRBJ2-2; CDR3 protein: CASSAGLASTGELFF; CDR3 DNA: TGTGCCAGCAGCGCGGGACTAGCAAGCACCGGGGAGCTGTTTTTT
clone size: NA; D gene: TRBD2; V gene: TRBV7-9; J gene: TRBJ2-3; CDR3 protein: CASSLVGGRGTDTQYF; CDR3 DNA: TGTGCCAGCAGCTTAGTTGGCGGGAGAGGGACAGATACGCAGTATTTT
clone size: NA; D gene: TRBD2; V gene: TRBV27; J gene: TRBJ2-3; CDR3 protein: CASSLWSLAGGKTDTQYF; CDR3 DNA: TGTGCCAGCAGTTTATGGTCGTTAGCGGGGGGTAAAACAGATACGCAGTATTTT
clone size: few; D gene: TRBD1; V gene: TRBV19; J gene: TRBJ2-7; CDR3 protein: CASSSGQGAYEQYF; CDR3 DNA: TGTGCCAGTAGTTCGGGACAGGGAGCCTACGAGCAGTACTTC
clone size: NA; D gene: NA; V gene: TRBV7-8; J gene: TRBJ1-3; CDR3 protein: CASSSGVSGNTIYF; CDR3 DNA: TGTGCCAGCAGTTCCGGGGTCTCTGGAAACACCATATATTTT
clone size: once; D gene: NA; V gene: TRBV6-5; J gene: TRBJ1-3; CDR3 protein: CASRGHFSGNTIYF; CDR3 DNA: TGTGCCAGCAGGGGACACTTCTCTGGAAACACCATATATTTT
clone size: few; D gene: NA; V gene: TRBV7-9; J gene: TRBJ1-1; CDR3 protein: CASRWEGTEAFF; CDR3 DNA: TGTGCCAGCAGGTGGGAGGGGACTGAAGCTTTCTTT
clone size: NA; D gene: NA; V gene: TRBV27; J gene: TRBJ2-3; CDR3 protein: CASSWGLSDTQYF; CDR3 DNA: TGTGCCAGCAGTTGGGGACTTTCAGATACGCAGTATTTT
clone size: NA; D gene: TRBD2; V gene: TRBV27; J gene: TRBJ2-7; CDR3 protein: CASSLLGGKTYEQYF; CDR3 DNA: TGTGCCAGCAGTTTATTGGGGGGGAAAACGTACGAGCAGTACTTC
clone size: NA; D gene: NA; V gene: TRBV10-3; J gene: TRBJ2-3; CDR3 protein: CAISESTGGGTDTQYF; CDR3 DNA: TGTGCCATCAGTGAGTCGACTGGGGGTGGGACAGATACGCAGTATTTT
clone size: NA; D gene: NA; V gene: TRBV12-3/TRBV12-4; J gene: TRBJ2-1; CDR3 protein: CASSLSLGRQFF; CDR3 DNA: TGTGCCAGCAGTTTATCTCTCGGGAGGCAGTTCTTC
clone size: NA; D gene: NA; V gene: TRBV5-1; J gene: TRBJ2-2; CDR3 protein: CASSPRELTGELFF; CDR3 DNA: TGCGCCAGCAGCCCCCGGGAGCTTACCGGGGAGCTGTTTTTT
clone size: NA; D gene: NA; V gene: TRBV19; J gene: TRBJ2-3; CDR3 protein: CASSAQGPRTDTQYF; CDR3 DNA: TGTGCCAGTAGTGCACAGGGCCCACGCACAGATACGCAGTATTTT
clone size: once; D gene: TRBD2; V gene: TRBV7-2; J gene: TRBJ2-3; CDR3 protein: CASSLVGGGTDTQYF; CDR3 DNA: TGTGCCAGCAGCTTAGTGGGGGGGGGCACAGATACGCAGTATTTT
clone size: NA; D gene: TRBD1; V gene: TRBV5-1; J gene: TRBJ2-2; CDR3 protein: CASSKYDRVGGELFF; CDR3 DNA: TGCGCCAGCAGCAAATACGACAGGGTGGGCGGGGAGCTGTTTTTT
clone size: NA; D gene: NA; V gene: TRBV2; J gene: TRBJ1-4; CDR3 protein: CASRRSGVVRADEKLFF; CDR3 DNA: TGTGCCAGCAGGAGGTCGGGAGTAGTCAGGGCAGATGAAAAACTGTTTTTT
clone size: NA; D gene: NA; V gene: TRBV18; J gene: TRBJ1-5; CDR3 protein: CASSRAPGLTQPQHF; CDR3 DNA: TGTGCCAGCTCACGAGCCCCGGGTCTGACACAGCCCCAGCATTTT
clone size: once; D gene: TRBD1; V gene: TRBV5-1; J gene: TRBJ2-5; CDR3 protein: CASSLRTGGSETQYF; CDR3 DNA: TGCGCCAGCAGCTTACGCACAGGGGGGTCGGAGACCCAGTACTTC
clone size: few; D gene: NA; V gene: TRBV4-1; J gene: TRBJ2-7; CDR3 protein: CASSQEGSYEQYF; CDR3 DNA: TGCGCCAGCAGCCAAGAAGGGTCCTACGAGCAGTACTTC
clone size: NA; D gene: TRBD1; V gene: TRBV29-1; J gene: TRBJ2-7; CDR3 protein: CSVADRASYEQYF; CDR3 DNA: TGCAGCGTCGCCGACAGGGCGTCCTACGAGCAGTACTTC
clone size: NA; D gene: NA; V gene: TRBV6-5; J gene: TRBJ1-2; CDR3 protein: CASTLSLGYGYTF; CDR3 DNA: TGTGCCAGCACCCTATCCCTCGGCTATGGCTACACCTTC
clone size: once; D gene: NA; V gene: TRBV5-6; J gene: TRBJ2-1; CDR3 protein: CASSVGPGTFNEQFF; CDR3 DNA: TGTGCCAGCAGCGTGGGCCCCGGGACTTTCAATGAGCAGTTCTTC
clone size: NA; D gene: NA; V gene: TRBV2; J gene: TRBJ2-5; CDR3 protein: CAGARGFQETQYF; CDR3 DNA: TGTGCCGGAGCGCGGGGATTCCAAGAGACCCAGTACTTC
clone size: NA; D gene: NA; V gene: TRBV19; J gene: TRBJ1-6; CDR3 protein: CASSEQGSYNSPLHF; CDR3 DNA: TGTGCCAGTAGTGAACAGGGCTCCTATAATTCACCCCTCCACTTT
clone size: NA; D gene: NA; V gene: TRBV2; J gene: TRBJ1-1; CDR3 protein: CASRNSGKRYTEAFF; CDR3 DNA: TGTGCCAGCAGGAACTCAGGGAAAAGGTACACTGAAGCTTTCTTT
clone size: NA; D gene: NA; V gene: TRBV29-1; J gene: TRBJ1-1; CDR3 protein: CSVVVQGNTEAFF; CDR3 DNA: TGCAGCGTTGTGGTTCAGGGGAACACTGAAGCTTTCTTT
clone size: NA; D gene: NA; V gene: TRBV12-3/TRBV12-4; J gene: TRBJ2-7; CDR3 protein: CASSSGTTYEQYF; CDR3 DNA: TGTGCCAGCAGCTCCGGGACCACCTACGAGCAGTACTTC
clone size: NA; D gene: NA; V gene: TRBV6-2/TRBV6-3; J gene: TRBJ1-3; CDR3 protein: CASSYSQLTVSSGNTIYF; CDR3 DNA: TGTGCCAGCAGTTACTCCCAATTGACCGTCAGCTCTGGAAACACCATATATTTT
clone size: NA; D gene: TRBD2; V gene: TRBV28; J gene: TRBJ2-7; CDR3 protein: CASRKASGSLGEQYF; CDR3 DNA: TGTGCCAGCAGAAAAGCTAGCGGGAGTTTGGGGGAGCAGTACTTC
clone size: NA; D gene: TRBD1; V gene: TRBV4-2; J gene: TRBJ2-3; CDR3 protein: CASSQYKGTANTDTQYF; CDR3 DNA: TGTGCCAGCAGCCAGTATAAGGGGACAGCCAACACAGATACGCAGTATTTT
clone size: NA; D gene: NA; V gene: TRBV10-1; J gene: TRBJ1-1; CDR3 protein: CASSESIGTEAFF; CDR3 DNA: TGCGCCAGCAGTGAAAGTATAGGGACTGAAGCTTTCTTT
clone size: NA; D gene: NA; V gene: TRBV5-4; J gene: TRBJ1-1; CDR3 protein: CASSGAGAEAFF; CDR3 DNA: TGTGCCAGCAGCGGGGCCGGTGCTGAAGCTTTCTTT
clone size: NA; D gene: NA; V gene: TRBV6-2/TRBV6-3; J gene: TRBJ2-7; CDR3 protein: CASSLHGGVSEQYF; CDR3 DNA: TGTGCCAGCAGTCTACACGGAGGGGTCTCCGAGCAGTACTTC
clone size: NA; D gene: TRBD1; V gene: TRBV28; J gene: TRBJ1-1; CDR3 protein: CASTRDRGRPEAFF; CDR3 DNA: TGTGCCAGCACCCGGGACAGGGGGCGACCTGAAGCTTTCTTT
clone size: NA; D gene: NA; V gene: TRBV10-1; J gene: TRBJ1-4; CDR3 protein: CASSESVSEKLFF; CDR3 DNA: TGCGCCAGCAGTGAGTCGGTTAGTGAAAAACTGTTTTTT
clone size: NA; D gene: NA; V gene: TRBV28; J gene: TRBJ2-5; CDR3 protein: CASSFPGQETQYF; CDR3 DNA: TGTGCCAGCAGTTTTCCGGGTCAAGAGACCCAGTACTTC
clone size: NA; D gene: TRBD2; V gene: TRBV2; J gene: TRBJ2-3; CDR3 protein: CASRQTSGSADTQYF; CDR3 DNA: TGTGCCAGCAGGCAGACTAGCGGGAGTGCAGATACGCAGTATTTT
clone size: many; D gene: TRBD2; V gene: TRBV4-2; J gene: TRBJ2-3; CDR3 protein: CASSLGLAGGPSTDTQYF; CDR3 DNA: TGTGCCAGCAGCCTTGGACTAGCGGGGGGGCCTAGCACAGATACGCAGTATTTT